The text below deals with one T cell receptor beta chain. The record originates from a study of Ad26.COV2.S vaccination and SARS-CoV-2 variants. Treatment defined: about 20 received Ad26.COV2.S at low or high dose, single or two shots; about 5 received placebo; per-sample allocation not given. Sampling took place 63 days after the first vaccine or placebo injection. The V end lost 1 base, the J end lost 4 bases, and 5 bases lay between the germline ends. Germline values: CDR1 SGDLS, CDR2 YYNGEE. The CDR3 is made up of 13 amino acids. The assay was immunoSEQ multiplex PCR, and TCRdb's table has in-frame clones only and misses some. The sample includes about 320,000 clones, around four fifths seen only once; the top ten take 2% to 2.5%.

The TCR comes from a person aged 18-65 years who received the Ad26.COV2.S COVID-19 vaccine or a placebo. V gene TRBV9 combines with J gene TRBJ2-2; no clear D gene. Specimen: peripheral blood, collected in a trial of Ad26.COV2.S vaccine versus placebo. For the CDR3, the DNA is TGTGCCAGCAGCGTATCGTCCACCGGGGAGCTGTTTTTT. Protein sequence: CASSVSSTGELFF.